This T cell receptor (beta chain) came from a study of cytomegalovirus exposure and HLA in healthy donors. Findings and caveats of the study: Whilst most TCR sequences proved rare, a subset of public TCRs occurred across many donors. A later analysis by the authors found several of the most significant clusters apparently linked to common viral pathogens.

60 Vbeta and 13 Jbeta primers were used in PCR. Repertoires were generated with immunoSEQ multiplex PCR, while TCRdb's copy carries only in-frame clones and drops some. The data hold some 130,000 clones, with 65% to 85% observed a single time. Healthy people donating bone marrow made up the donors. Concerning this clone itself: What it binds is not known.

Germline values: CDR1 SGHNT, CDR2 YENEEA. The CDR3 sequence is 15 residues long. Trimming removed 5 bases from V and 3 bases from J; junction bases left unmatched: 4. Specimen: PBMCs. The clonotype was recovered from a man aged 25 to 45 in good health and CMV-seronegative. The V and J genes are TRBV11-3 and TRBJ1-4, with 9 bases identical to TRBD1. The CDR3 DNA is TGTGCCAGCAGCAGACAGGGGGTCGCTAATGAAAAACTGTTTTTT. Translating it yields CASSRQGVANEKLFF.